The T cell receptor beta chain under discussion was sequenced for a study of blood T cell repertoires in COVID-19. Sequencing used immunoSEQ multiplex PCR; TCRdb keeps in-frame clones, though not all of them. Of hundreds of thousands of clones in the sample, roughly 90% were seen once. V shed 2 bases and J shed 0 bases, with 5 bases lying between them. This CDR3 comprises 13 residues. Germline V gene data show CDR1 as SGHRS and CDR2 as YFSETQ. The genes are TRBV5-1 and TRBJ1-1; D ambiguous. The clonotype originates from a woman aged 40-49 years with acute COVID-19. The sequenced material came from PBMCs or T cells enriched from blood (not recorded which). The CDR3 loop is CASSFQVNTEAFF. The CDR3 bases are TGCGCCAGCAGCTTTCAGGTGAACACTGAAGCTTTCTTT.